Listed here is a single T cell receptor beta chain. This entry belongs to a study of CD8+CD57+ T cells in acquired aplastic anemia. An expansion of CD8+CD57+ cells by flow cytometry had been shown in patients chosen for sequencing. All patients were therapy-naive when blood was sampled. Per germline, CDR1 LNHDA and CDR2 SQIVND (reference sequence). The CDR3 is made up of 15 amino acids. V was clipped by 7 bases and J by 4 bases; unmatched bases: 7. Genomic DNA was employed as the template in profiling TCR beta VDJ and CDR3. TCRdb ran MiXCR on the reads and lists one entry per CDR3 protein. The repertoire holds 150,000 to 200,000 distinct CDR3 sequences, with 47% as singletons.

Sample: sorted CD4+, CD8+, or CD8+CD57+ T cells (not recorded which) from PBMCs. The J gene is TRBJ1-2, the V gene TRBV19; 12 nucleotides line up with TRBD1. This TCR was sampled from a human donor with aplastic anemia. The CDR3 region is CASTPGQGAVYGYTF. The CDR3, as DNA: TGTGCCAGTACTCCGGGACAGGGGGCTGTCTATGGCTACACCTTC. Full variable domain (outside the CDR3, taken from reference TRBV19 and TRBJ1-2): DGGITQSPKYLFRKEGQNVTLSCEQNLNHDAMYWYRQDPGQGLRLIYYSQIVNDFQKGDIAEGYSVSREKKESFPLTVTSAQKNPTAFYLCASTPGQGAVYGYTFGSGTRLTVV.